Listed below are T cell receptor beta chains from one sample, sequenced in a study of blood T cells in healthy people across ages. TCRdb reanalysed the 5' RACE reads using MiXCR and keeps one entry per CDR3 protein. In the table there are roughly 680,000 distinct CDR3 sequences, 52% of which are singletons. The sample comprised blood. The receptors originated from a woman aged 80 or over in good health. Each CDR3 is given with its conserved first and last residue. Fields, in order: V gene, clone size, D gene, J gene, CDR3 DNA, CDR3 protein. The D gene is left open where the match is weak. Expanded clones are given a class, and other clones once, few, many or no size at all.

TRBV2	many	NA	TRBJ2-7	TGTGCCAGCAGAGCCGGGACCGCCGATTACGAGCAGTACTTC	CASRAGTADYEQYF
TRBV5-1	many	NA	TRBJ2-1	TGCGCCAGCAGCGGCTCCGGGGCCTGGGTCAATGAGCAGTTCTTC	CASSGSGAWVNEQFF
TRBV20-1	NA	TRBD1	TRBJ2-3	TGCAGTGCCAAGGGACAGACCCTGTGGGATACGCAGTATTTT	CSAKGQTLWDTQYF
TRBV18	NA	NA	TRBJ1-5	TGTGCCAGCTCACCATTCCAAGGGGCAATGGGTCAGCCCCAGCATTTT	CASSPFQGAMGQPQHF
TRBV27	many	NA	TRBJ1-6	TGTGCCAGCACCCTGGCGGGGAATAATTCACCCCTCCACTTT	CASTLAGNNSPLHF
TRBV29-1	few	TRBD1	TRBJ2-1	TGCAGCGTTGCCACCGGGACAGGGTCGAGTGAGCAGTTCTTC	CSVATGTGSSEQFF
TRBV10-3	NA	NA	TRBJ2-7	TGTGCCATCAGTGATTTCAGCCCCGCCTACGAGCAGTACTTC	CAISDFSPAYEQYF
TRBV7-9	NA	NA	TRBJ2-1	TGTGCCAGCGTTGATTCAGGGGATGGTGAGCAGTTCTTC	CASVDSGDGEQFF
TRBV3-1	many	NA	TRBJ2-1	TGTGCCAGCAGCCAAGATGCGGTACGCTCCTACAATGAGCAGTTCTTC	CASSQDAVRSYNEQFF
TRBV7-3	many	TRBD1	TRBJ2-1	TGTGCCAGCAGCTCAGGACAGGGATTGTCGTACAATGAGCAGTTCTTC	CASSSGQGLSYNEQFF
TRBV6-5	many	TRBD2	TRBJ2-1	TGTGCCAGCAGTTACTCGAGTAGCGGGGGGGCCGGGCAGTTCTTC	CASSYSSSGGAGQFF
TRBV6-5	many	TRBD1	TRBJ2-7	TGTGCCAGCAGTTACTCGGAACAGGGGGGCTACGAGCAGTACTTC	CASSYSEQGGYEQYF
TRBV7-9	many	TRBD1	TRBJ2-1	TGTGCCAGCAGCTCTAGCTCCGGGACAGTGTACAATGAGCAGTTCTTC	CASSSSSGTVYNEQFF
TRBV12-3/TRBV12-4	NA	NA	TRBJ2-1	TGTGCCAGCAGTGCTGGTTATGAGCAGTTCTTC	CASSAGYEQFF
TRBV20-1	NA	NA	TRBJ2-7	TGCAGTGCTAGAGATTGGGCAGGGCGCGAGCAGTACTTC	CSARDWAGREQYF
TRBV27	NA	TRBD2	TRBJ2-7	TGTGCCAGCAGTTTAGGGACTAGCGGGAGATCCTACGAGCAGTACTTC	CASSLGTSGRSYEQYF
TRBV4-1	NA	TRBD1	TRBJ1-1	TGCGCCAGCAGCCTGGGACAGGGGGCCTCTGAAGCTTTCTTT	CASSLGQGASEAFF
TRBV20-1	NA	NA	TRBJ1-4	TGCAGTGCTAGAGATACGGCAGGGGTAGGGGAAAAACTGTTTTTT	CSARDTAGVGEKLFF
TRBV11-3	NA	NA	TRBJ2-1	TGTGCCAGCGCCCAGAGAGGCTACAATGAGCAGTTCTTC	CASAQRGYNEQFF
TRBV6-1	NA	TRBD2	TRBJ2-5	TGTGCCAGCAATAGGGGGTCTAGCGGGAATGGGGAGACCCAGTACTTC	CASNRGSSGNGETQYF
TRBV27	NA	NA	TRBJ2-6	TGTGCCAGCAGTTTATCGGGGGTCTCTGGGGCCAACGTCCTGACTTTC	CASSLSGVSGANVLTF
TRBV6-5	many	NA	TRBJ2-7	TGTGCCAGCAGGAAATCTGGCGAGCAGTACTTC	CASRKSGEQYF
TRBV7-9	few	TRBD2	TRBJ2-5	TGTGCCAGCAGCTTACTGGGACTAGCTAGGGAGACCCAGTACTTC	CASSLLGLARETQYF
TRBV10-3	many	TRBD2	TRBJ2-3	TGTGCCATCAGCCGGACTAGCGGGCCGAATGCAGATACGCAGTATTTT	CAISRTSGPNADTQYF
TRBV12-3/TRBV12-4	NA	TRBD1	TRBJ1-2	TGTGCCAGCAGTGTGGGGACAGGTTCCTATGGCTACACCTTC	CASSVGTGSYGYTF
TRBV2	many	NA	TRBJ2-1	TGTGCCGGACGGCCAGGGGCCTACAATGAGCAGTTCTTC	CAGRPGAYNEQFF
TRBV12-3/TRBV12-4	few	NA	TRBJ2-7	TGTGCCAGCAGTTTAGAGCTATTCTCCGTAGCCCAGTACTTC	CASSLELFSVAQYF
TRBV10-3	NA	TRBD1	TRBJ2-7	TGTGCCATCAGCCCGGGACAGGGGGGCTACGAGCAGTACTTC	CAISPGQGGYEQYF
TRBV20-1	NA	NA	TRBJ2-4	TGCAGTGCTAGAGATATAGGTGCTAGGGCCAAAAACATTCAGTACTTC	CSARDIGARAKNIQYF
TRBV29-1	NA	NA	TRBJ1-2	TGCAGCGTTGAAGGGGGAGTGGGACTTATGTATGGCTACACCTTC	CSVEGGVGLMYGYTF
TRBV2	NA	NA	TRBJ2-3	TGTGCCAGCAGGCCACCGGGGGCAGATACGCAGTATTTT	CASRPPGADTQYF
TRBV19	NA	NA	TRBJ2-1	TGTGCCAGTACCCCGGGCAAGGAACGCTCCTACAATGAGCAGTTCTTC	CASTPGKERSYNEQFF
TRBV20-1	many	TRBD1	TRBJ1-6	TGCAGTGCTGCCCCGGGACAGGAGCGCTCCTATAATTCACCCCTCCACTTT	CSAAPGQERSYNSPLHF
TRBV11-2	NA	NA	TRBJ2-7	TGTGCCAGCAGCTTAATCCCGCTCCCCCAGGGGAAAGTCTATTCGGGGTACGAGCAGTACTTC	CASSLIPLPQGKVYSGYEQYF
TRBV21-1	few	NA	TRBJ2-7	TGTGCCAGCAGCCGACCGGGAGCTTACTCCTACGAGCAGTACTTC	CASSRPGAYSYEQYF
TRBV27	NA	TRBD2	TRBJ2-1	TGTGCCAGCAAACCTCTAGCGGGGGGATCCAGTAGCTACAATGAGCAGTTCTTC	CASKPLAGGSSSYNEQFF
TRBV5-1	few	NA	TRBJ2-7	TGCGCCAGCAGCTACGACAGTTTTTCCTACGAGCAGTACTTC	CASSYDSFSYEQYF
TRBV12-5	NA	TRBD2	TRBJ2-1	TGTGCTAGTGGTCCCGGGACTAGCGGGATACAACACAATGAGCAGTTCTTC	CASGPGTSGIQHNEQFF
TRBV15	NA	TRBD2	TRBJ2-5	TGTGCCACCAGCATCTACGGGGGGGCGGAGACCCAGTACTTC	CATSIYGGAETQYF
TRBV7-2	NA	TRBD2	TRBJ2-1	TGTGCCAGCAGCTTATACCCCACCGGGACTAGCGGATACAATGAGCAGTTCTTC	CASSLYPTGTSGYNEQFF
TRBV11-2	NA	TRBD2	TRBJ2-1	TGTGCCAGCGGGCGGGTAGCGGGAGGGCATGAGCAGTTCTTC	CASGRVAGGHEQFF